These T cell receptor beta chains were read from a single sample in a study of cytomegalovirus exposure and HLA in healthy donors. Generated by immunoSEQ multiplex PCR, the TCRdb table keeps only in-frame clones and is missing some. The sample has about 240,000 clones, approximately 86% seen once. Sequencing input: PBMCs. These receptor sequences come from a woman in her thirties in good health and CMV-seropositive. CDR3s include the opening cysteine and the closing phenylalanine or tryptophan. Each record gives: D gene, clone size, J gene, V gene, CDR3 DNA, CDR3 protein. The D gene is left open where the match is weak. A clone size is listed for some rows: how often the clone was seen (once, few, many), or a class if it is expanded.

.,few,TRBJ1-2,TRBV29-1,TGCAGCGTTGAAGACACAGTGGAAGGTGGCTACACCTTC,CSVEDTVEGGYTF
.,once,TRBJ2-3,TRBV30,TGTGCCTGGAGTGTACTCGAGCGGAGGACAGATACGCAGTATTTT,CAWSVLERRTDTQYF
TRBD2,.,TRBJ2-5,TRBV13,TGTGCCAGCAGCTTAGGCCGTGGAAGCGGGAGATTAGAGACCCAGTACTTC,CASSLGRGSGRLETQYF
TRBD1,.,TRBJ2-7,TRBV7-9,TGTGCCACGGGTGGGACAGGACCAATCAAGACCACCTCCTACGAGCAGTACTTC,CATGGTGPIKTTSYEQYF
.,.,TRBJ2-3,TRBV10-3,TGTGCCACAGGGGCTCCAGGTGGGGCAGATACGCAGTATTTT,CATGAPGGADTQYF
TRBD1,.,TRBJ1-1,TRBV19,TGTGCCAGTAGACTAGGACAGGCCACAGCTTTCTTT,CASRLGQATAFF
.,many,TRBJ1-2,TRBV14,TGTGCCAGCAGCCAAGCCCTTAACTATGGCTACACCTTC,CASSQALNYGYTF
TRBD1,.,TRBJ1-2,TRBV5-1,TGCGCCAGCAGCTCCTCGGGACAGGACAATGGCTACACCTTC,CASSSSGQDNGYTF
TRBD1,.,TRBJ2-5,TRBV6-1,TGTGCCATCCTCAGACAGGGGGTAGGAGAGACCCAGTACTTC,CAILRQGVGETQYF
.,.,TRBJ2-7,TRBV4-1,TGCGCCAGCAGCCAAGATGGCCGTGGGGTAGCGGTTTACGAGCAGTACTTC,CASSQDGRGVAVYEQYF
TRBD1,.,TRBJ1-2,TRBV19,TGTGCCAGTAGTACCGGACAGGGGGCGAACTATGGCTACACCTTC,CASSTGQGANYGYTF
TRBD2,.,TRBJ2-3,TRBV6-4,TGTGCCAGCAGTGACCTTGCGGGAGGGGATACGCAGTATTTT,CASSDLAGGDTQYF
.,few,TRBJ2-1,TRBV20-1,TGCAGTGCTCTTACCTCAGATGAGCAGTTCTTC,CSALTSDEQFF
.,.,TRBJ2-5,TRBV30,TGTGCCTGGAGTGGGGCCCCTCAAGAGACCCAGTACTTC,CAWSGAPQETQYF